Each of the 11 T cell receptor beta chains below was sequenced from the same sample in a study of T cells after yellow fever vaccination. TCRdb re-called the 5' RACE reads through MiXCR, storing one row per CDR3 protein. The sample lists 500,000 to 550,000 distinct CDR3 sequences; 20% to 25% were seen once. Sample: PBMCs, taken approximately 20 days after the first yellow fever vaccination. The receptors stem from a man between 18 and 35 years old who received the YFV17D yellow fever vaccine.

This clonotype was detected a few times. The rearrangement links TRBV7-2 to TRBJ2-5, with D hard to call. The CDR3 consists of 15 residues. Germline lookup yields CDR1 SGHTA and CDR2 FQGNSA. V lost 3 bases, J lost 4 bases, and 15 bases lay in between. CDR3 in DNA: TGTGCCAGCAGCTTCGTATCTAACGGTCGAGAGACCCAGTACTTC. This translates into CASSFVSNGRETQYF.

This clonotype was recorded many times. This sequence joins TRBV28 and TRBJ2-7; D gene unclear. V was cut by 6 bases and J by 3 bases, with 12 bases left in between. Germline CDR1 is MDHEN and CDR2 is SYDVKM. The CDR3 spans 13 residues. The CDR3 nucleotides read TGTGCCAGCAGGCCGTCAGAAATCTACGAGCAGTACGTC. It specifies CASRPSEIYEQYV.

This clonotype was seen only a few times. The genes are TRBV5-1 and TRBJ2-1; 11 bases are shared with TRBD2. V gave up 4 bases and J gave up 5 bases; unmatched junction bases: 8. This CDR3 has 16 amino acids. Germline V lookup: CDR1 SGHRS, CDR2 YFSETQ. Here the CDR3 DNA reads TGCGCCAGCAGCCCCCTAGCGGGGGGCCGAAACAATGAGCAGTTCTTC. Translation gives CASSPLAGGRNNEQFF.

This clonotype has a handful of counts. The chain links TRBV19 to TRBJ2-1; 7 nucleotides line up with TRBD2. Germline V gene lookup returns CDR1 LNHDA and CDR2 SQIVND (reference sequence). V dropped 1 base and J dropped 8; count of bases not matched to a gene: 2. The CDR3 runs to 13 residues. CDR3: CASSIGGGDEQFF. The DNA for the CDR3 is TGTGCCAGTAGTATAGGGGGGGGTGATGAGCAGTTCTTC.

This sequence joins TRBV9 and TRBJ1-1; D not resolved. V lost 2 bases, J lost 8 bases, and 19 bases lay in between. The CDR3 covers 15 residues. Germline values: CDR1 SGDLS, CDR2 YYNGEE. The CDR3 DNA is TGTGCCAGCAGCGTGGATGTGACATCCCAAAGGGAAGCTTTCTTT. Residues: CASSVDVTSQREAFF.

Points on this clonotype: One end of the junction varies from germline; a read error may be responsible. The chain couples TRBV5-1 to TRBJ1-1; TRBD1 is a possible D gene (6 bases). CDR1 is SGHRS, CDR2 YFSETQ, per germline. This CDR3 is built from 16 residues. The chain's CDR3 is CATSSLPQGTNTEAFF. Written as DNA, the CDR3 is TGCGCCACCAGCAGCTTGCCCCAGGGGACGAACACTGAAGCTTTCTTT.

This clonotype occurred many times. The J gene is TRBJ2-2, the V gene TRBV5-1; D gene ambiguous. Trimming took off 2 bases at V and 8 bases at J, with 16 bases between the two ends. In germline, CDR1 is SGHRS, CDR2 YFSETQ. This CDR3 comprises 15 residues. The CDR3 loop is CASSLLTTLRGELFF. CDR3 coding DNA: TGCGCCAGCAGCTTACTCACCACCCTCAGGGGGGAGCTGTTTTTT.

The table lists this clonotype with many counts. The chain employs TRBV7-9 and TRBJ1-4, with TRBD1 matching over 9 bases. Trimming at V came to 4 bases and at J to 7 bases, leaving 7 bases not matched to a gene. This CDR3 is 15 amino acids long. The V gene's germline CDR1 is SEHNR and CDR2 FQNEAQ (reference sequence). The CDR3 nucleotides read TGTGCCAGCAGCTCGACGGGACAGGGAACTGAAAAACTGTTTTTT. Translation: CASSSTGQGTEKLFF.

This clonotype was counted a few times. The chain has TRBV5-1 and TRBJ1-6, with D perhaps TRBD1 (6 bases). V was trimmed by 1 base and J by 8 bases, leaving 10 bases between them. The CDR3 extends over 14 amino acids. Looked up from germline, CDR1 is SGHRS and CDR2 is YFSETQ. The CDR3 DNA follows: TGCGCCAGCAGCTTGCAGGGGACTGATTCACCCCTCCACTTT. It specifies CASSLQGTDSPLHF.

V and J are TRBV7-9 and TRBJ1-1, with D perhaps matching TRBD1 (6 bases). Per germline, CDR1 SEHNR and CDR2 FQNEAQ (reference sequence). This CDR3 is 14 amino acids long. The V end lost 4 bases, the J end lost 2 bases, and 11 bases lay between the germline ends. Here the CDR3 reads CASSSPTGNTEAFF. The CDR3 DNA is TGTGCCAGCAGCTCCCCGACAGGCAACACTGAAGCTTTCTTT.

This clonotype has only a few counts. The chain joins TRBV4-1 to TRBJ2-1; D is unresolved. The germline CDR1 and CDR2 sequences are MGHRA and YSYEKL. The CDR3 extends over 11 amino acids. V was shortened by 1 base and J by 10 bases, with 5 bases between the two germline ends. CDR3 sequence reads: CASSQGTEQFF. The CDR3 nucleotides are TGCGCCAGCAGCCAAGGCACCGAGCAGTTCTTC.